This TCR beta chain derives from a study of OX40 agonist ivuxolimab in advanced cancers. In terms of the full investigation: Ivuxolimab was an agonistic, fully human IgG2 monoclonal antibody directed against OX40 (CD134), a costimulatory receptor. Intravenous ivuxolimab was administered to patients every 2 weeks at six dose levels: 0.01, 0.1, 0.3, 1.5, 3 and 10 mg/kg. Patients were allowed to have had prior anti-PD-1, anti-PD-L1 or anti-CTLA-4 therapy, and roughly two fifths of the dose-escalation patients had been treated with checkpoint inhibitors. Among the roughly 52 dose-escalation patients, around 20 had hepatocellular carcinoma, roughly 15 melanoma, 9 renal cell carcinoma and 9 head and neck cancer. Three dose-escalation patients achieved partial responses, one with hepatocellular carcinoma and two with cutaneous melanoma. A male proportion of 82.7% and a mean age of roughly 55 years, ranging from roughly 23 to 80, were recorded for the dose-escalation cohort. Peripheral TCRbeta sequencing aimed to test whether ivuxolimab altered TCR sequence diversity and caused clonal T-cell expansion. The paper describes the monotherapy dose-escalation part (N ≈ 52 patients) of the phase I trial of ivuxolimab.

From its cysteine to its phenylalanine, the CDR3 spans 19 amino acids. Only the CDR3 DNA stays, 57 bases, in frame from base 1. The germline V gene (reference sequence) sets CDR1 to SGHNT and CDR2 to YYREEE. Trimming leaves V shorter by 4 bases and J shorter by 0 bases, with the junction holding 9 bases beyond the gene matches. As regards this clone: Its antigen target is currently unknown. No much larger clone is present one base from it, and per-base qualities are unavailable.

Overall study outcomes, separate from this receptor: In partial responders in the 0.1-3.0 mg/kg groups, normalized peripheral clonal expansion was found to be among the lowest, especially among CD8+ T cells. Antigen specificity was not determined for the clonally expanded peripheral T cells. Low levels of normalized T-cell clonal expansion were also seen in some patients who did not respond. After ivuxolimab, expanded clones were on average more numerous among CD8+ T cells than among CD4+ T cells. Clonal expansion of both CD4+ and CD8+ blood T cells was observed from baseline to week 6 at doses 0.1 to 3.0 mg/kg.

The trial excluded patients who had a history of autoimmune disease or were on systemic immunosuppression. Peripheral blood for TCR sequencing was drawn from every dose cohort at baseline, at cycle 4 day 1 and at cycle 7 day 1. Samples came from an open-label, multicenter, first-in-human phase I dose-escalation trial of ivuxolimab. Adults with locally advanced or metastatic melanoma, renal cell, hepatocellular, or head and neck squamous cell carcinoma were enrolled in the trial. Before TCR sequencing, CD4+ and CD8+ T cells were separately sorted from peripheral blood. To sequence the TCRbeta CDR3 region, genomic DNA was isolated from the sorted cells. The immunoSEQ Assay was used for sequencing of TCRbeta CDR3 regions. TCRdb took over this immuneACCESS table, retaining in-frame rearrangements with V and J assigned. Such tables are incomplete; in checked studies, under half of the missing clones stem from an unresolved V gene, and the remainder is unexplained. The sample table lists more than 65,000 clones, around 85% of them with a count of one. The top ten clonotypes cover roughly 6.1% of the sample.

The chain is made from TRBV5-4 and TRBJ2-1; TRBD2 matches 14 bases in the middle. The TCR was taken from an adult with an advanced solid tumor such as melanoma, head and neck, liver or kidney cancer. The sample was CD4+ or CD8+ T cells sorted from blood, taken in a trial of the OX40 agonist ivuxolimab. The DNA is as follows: TGTGCCAGCAGCGGGGGGACTAGCGGGAGTGTAATCTCCTACAATGAGCAGTTCTTC. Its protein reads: CASSGGTSGSVISYNEQFF.